Presented here are 4 T cell receptor beta chains from one specimen sequenced in a study of cytomegalovirus exposure and HLA in healthy donors. Primers: 60 Vbeta forward and 13 Jbeta reverse. The protocol was immunoSEQ multiplex PCR, while the TCRdb copy is restricted to in-frame clones and leaves out a portion. This sample carries nearly 200,000 clones, approximately 87% of them seen once, and the ten largest clones take 1.3%. Sequencing was done on a sample of PBMCs. The receptor set was obtained from a young man in good health and CMV-seronegative.

V usage is TRBV7-2 and J usage is TRBJ2-6, with 10 bases lining up with TRBD2. The CDR3 has 18 amino acids. With V trimmed by 2 bases and J by 3 bases, 7 bases remained unmatched. Per germline, CDR1 SGHTA and CDR2 FQGNSA. CDR3 protein: CASSLFSGGAGGANVLTF. CDR3 DNA: TGTGCCAGCAGCTTATTCAGCGGGGGGGCAGGTGGGGCCAACGTCCTGACTTTC.

The chain couples TRBV29-1 to TRBJ2-7, with D perhaps TRBD1 (5 bases). This CDR3 has 16 residues. CDR1 is SQVTM and CDR2 is ANQGSEA in the germline V gene. V lost 0 bases and J lost 5, with 20 bases in between. The CDR3 loop reads CSVEDRVQGILNEQYF. CDR3 coding DNA: TGCAGCGTTGAAGATCGGGTTCAGGGAATCCTAAACGAGCAGTACTTC.

The DNA of the CDR3 is TGTGCCAGCTACGGGACTAGCGGGAGCGAGCAGTACTTC. Protein product: CASYGTSGSEQYF. The V and J genes are TRBV18 and TRBJ2-7; 14 bases align to TRBD2. The CDR3 spans 13 residues. J lost 6 bases, V lost 7 bases, and 2 bases had no gene match. Germline V gives CDR1 KGHSH, CDR2 LQKENI.

This clone was seen once. This chain joins TRBV7-9 and TRBJ2-7; tentative D call: TRBD2 (7 bases). Looked up from germline, CDR1 is SEHNR and CDR2 is FQNEAQ (reference sequence). This CDR3 has 13 amino acids. The V and J ends lost 7 bases and 0 bases respectively, with 10 bases between them. CDR3 loop: CASTGGTSYEQYF. The CDR3 DNA is TGTGCCAGCACGGGGGGCACCTCCTACGAGCAGTACTTC. Full variable domain (outside the CDR3, taken from reference TRBV7-9 and TRBJ2-7): DTGVSQNPRHKITKRGQNVTFRCDPISEHNRLYWYRQTLGQGPEFLTYFQNEAQLEKSRLLSDRFSAERPKGSFSTLEIQRTEQGDSAMYLCASTGGTSYEQYFGPGTRLTVT.